Below, 5 T cell receptor beta chains from the same sample are listed, as sequenced in a study of memory CD4+ T cells and cytomegalovirus serostatus. Measured with immunoSEQ multiplex PCR; TCRdb has only the in-frame clones, and not every one. The sample contains tens of thousands of clones, 76% of which appear only once. The sort gate was single viable CD3+CD4+CD8-CD45RO+ cells for memory CD4+ T cells. What was sequenced was memory CD4+ T cells from blood. The source is an adult in good health and CMV-seronegative.

The chain employs TRBV5-4 and TRBJ2-7; no firm D call. This CDR3 has 14 residues. Trimming removed 3 bases at V and 5 bases at J, with 15 bases between. CDR1 SGHNT and CDR2 YYREEE come from the germline V gene (reference sequence). In nucleotides, the CDR3 is TGTGCCAGCAGCTCAGCCTTGGGGATTGACGAGCAGTACTTC. It translates to CASSSALGIDEQYF.

This chain connects TRBV7-2 to TRBJ1-1; tentatively, D is TRBD1 (6 bases). From germline, CDR1 is SGHTA and CDR2 FQGNSA. The CDR3 totals 17 residues. With 2 bases removed from V and 0 bases from J, the gap between germline ends came to 16 bases. The CDR3 protein is CASSLNYRQDMNTEAFF. The CDR3 DNA reads as TGTGCCAGCAGCTTAAATTATAGACAGGACATGAACACTGAAGCTTTCTTT.

V usage is TRBV5-1 and J usage is TRBJ1-1; 10 bases line up with TRBD1. The junction had 15 bases not matched to a gene; V was cut back by 1 base and J by 0 bases. The germline V gene encodes CDR1 SGHRS and CDR2 YFSETQ. The CDR3 sequence is 20 residues long. The CDR3 bases are TGCGCCAGCAGCTTGTTCCCCGCATCCGGGACAGGGGTCATGAACACTGAAGCTTTCTTT. Its protein product is CASSLFPASGTGVMNTEAFF.

The chain links TRBV7-2 to TRBJ1-6; 7 bases match TRBD1. Trimming removed 4 bases from V and 7 bases from J; junction bases left unmatched: 1. CDR3 length: 13 residues. Germline CDR1 SGHTA, CDR2 FQGNSA. In DNA, the CDR3 is TGTGCCAGCAGCTCGACAGGGAATTCACCCCTCCACTTT. Amino acids: CASSSTGNSPLHF.

By its share, this clone is medium-sized (0.01 to 0.1%). V usage is TRBV30 and J usage is TRBJ2-2; D tentatively fits TRBD1 or TRBD2 (5 bases each). The CDR3 extends over 14 amino acids. Germline V gene sequence: CDR1 GTSNPN, CDR2 SVGIG (reference sequence). Trimming stripped 0 bases from V and 5 bases from J, with 10 bases between. The CDR3 DNA reads TGTGCCTGGAGTGTACTGGGACCTACCGGGGAGCTGTTTTTT. Encoded protein: CAWSVLGPTGELFF.